This T cell receptor beta chain derives from a study of shared clonotypes between healthy human individuals. For the study at large: Plates per donor: three CD4 naive, three CD4 memory, two CD8 naive, one CD8 memory.

Study-wide results and caveats: The diversity represented, both genetic and in exposure history, was limited by few donors.

The CDR3 consists of 15 residues. Germline V gene data show CDR1 as SGDLS and CDR2 as YYNGEE. The V gene lost 0 bases and the J gene lost 5 bases, with 12 bases spanning the gap. As regards this clone: As yet, its antigen is unknown.

Each subset's genomic DNA was split evenly across several immunoSEQ plates. Repertoires were generated with immunoSEQ multiplex PCR, while TCRdb's copy carries only in-frame clones and drops some. The data show over a million clones, with 78% seen just once and roughly 0.62% held by the top ten. The sequenced sample was memory CD4+ T cells from PBMCs. This sample's subset: CD45RA-negative fraction. The V and J genes are TRBV9 and TRBJ1-5; D is unclear. The source is a young man in good health. Some clones in this sample may be carry-over from other donors' samples. CDR3 in DNA: TGTGCCAGCAGCGTAGGCGCCCTACCTTATCAGCCCCAGCATTTT. Amino acid sequence: CASSVGALPYQPQHF.